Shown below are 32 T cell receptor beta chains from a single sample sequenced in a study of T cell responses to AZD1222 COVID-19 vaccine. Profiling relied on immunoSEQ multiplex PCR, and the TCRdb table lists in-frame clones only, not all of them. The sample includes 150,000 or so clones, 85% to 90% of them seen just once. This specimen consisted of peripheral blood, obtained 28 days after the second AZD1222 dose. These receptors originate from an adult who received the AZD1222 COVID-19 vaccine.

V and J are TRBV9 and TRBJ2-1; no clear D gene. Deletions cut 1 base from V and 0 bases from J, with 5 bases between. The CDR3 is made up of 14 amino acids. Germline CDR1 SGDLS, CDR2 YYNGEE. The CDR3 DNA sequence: TGTGCCAGCAGCGTACGCCTCTCCTACAATGAGCAGTTCTTC. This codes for CASSVRLSYNEQFF. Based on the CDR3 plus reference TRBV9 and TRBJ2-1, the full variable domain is DSGVTQTPKHLITATGQRVTLRCSPRSGDLSVYWYQQSLDQGLQFLIQYYNGEERAKGNILERFSAQQFPDLHSELNLSSLELGDSALYFCASSVRLSYNEQFFGPGTRLTVL.

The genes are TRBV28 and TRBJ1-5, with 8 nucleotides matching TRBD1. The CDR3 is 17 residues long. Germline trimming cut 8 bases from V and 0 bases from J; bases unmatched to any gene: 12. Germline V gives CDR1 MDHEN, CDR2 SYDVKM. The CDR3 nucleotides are TGTGCCAGCGTTTCGGACAGGGAGCGGAGTAGCAATCAGCCCCAGCATTTT. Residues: CASVSDRERSSNQPQHF.

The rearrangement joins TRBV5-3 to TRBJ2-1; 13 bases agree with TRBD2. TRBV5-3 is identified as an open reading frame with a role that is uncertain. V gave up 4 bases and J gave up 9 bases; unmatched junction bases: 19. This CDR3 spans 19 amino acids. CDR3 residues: CARSIGDRGTSGRASEQFF. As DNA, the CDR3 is TGTGCCAGAAGCATCGGGGACCGGGGAACTAGCGGGAGGGCCTCTGAGCAGTTCTTC.

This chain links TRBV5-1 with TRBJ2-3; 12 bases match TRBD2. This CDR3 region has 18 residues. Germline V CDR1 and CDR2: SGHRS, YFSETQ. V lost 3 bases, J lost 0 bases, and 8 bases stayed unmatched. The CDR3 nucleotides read TGCGCCAGCAGCTCAGGCGGTCTAGCGGGAGGGAGCACAGATACGCAGTATTTT. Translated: CASSSGGLAGGSTDTQYF.

DNA of the CDR3: TGCAGCGTTGGTTCCGGGACAGCTACGTCGCGCGGCTACACCTTC. Translating it yields CSVGSGTATSRGYTF. This chain uses TRBV29-1 with TRBJ1-2, with 7 bases that match TRBD1. The CDR3 spans 15 residues. V shed 4 bases, J shed 8 bases, and the junction held 16 bases outside the gene matches. Germline values: CDR1 SQVTM, CDR2 ANQGSEA. Full variable domain (rest looked up from reference TRBV29-1 and TRBJ1-2): SAVISQKPSRDICQRGTSLTIQCQVDSQVTMMFWYRQQPGQSLTLIATANQGSEATYESGFVIDKFPISRPNLTFSTLTVSNMSPEDSSIYLCSVGSGTATSRGYTFGSGTRLTVV.

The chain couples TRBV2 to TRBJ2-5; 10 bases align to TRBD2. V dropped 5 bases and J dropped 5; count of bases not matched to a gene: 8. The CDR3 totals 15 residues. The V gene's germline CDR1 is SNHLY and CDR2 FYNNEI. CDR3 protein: CASSPTSGRVETQYF. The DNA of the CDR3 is TGTGCCAGCAGTCCCACAAGCGGGAGGGTTGAGACCCAGTACTTC.

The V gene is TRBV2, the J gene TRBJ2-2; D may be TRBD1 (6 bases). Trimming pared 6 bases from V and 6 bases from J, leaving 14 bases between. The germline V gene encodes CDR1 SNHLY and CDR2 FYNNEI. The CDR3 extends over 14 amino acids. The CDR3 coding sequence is TGTGCCAGCAGAAAACAGGGTCAAGCCGGGGAGCTGTTTTTT. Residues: CASRKQGQAGELFF.

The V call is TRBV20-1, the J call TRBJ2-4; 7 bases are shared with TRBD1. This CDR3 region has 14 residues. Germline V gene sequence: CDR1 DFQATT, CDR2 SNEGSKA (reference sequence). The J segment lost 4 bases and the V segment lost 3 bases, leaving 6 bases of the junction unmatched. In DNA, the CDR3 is TGCAGTGCTAGTTACCCGGGACAGAAAAACATTCAGTACTTC. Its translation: CSASYPGQKNIQYF.

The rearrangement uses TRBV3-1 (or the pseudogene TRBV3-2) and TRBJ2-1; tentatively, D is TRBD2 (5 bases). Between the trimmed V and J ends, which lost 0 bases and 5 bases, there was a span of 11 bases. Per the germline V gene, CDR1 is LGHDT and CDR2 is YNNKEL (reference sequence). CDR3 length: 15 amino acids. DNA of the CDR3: TGTGCCAGCAGCCAAGATTTAACGACTAACAATGAGCAGTTCTTC. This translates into CASSQDLTTNNEQFF.

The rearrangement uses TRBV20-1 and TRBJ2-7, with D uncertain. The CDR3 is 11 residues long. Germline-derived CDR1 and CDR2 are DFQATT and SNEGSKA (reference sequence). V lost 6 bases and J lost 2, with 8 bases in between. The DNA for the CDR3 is TGCAGTGCCTATTCCCCCTACGAGCAGTACTTC. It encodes CSAYSPYEQYF.

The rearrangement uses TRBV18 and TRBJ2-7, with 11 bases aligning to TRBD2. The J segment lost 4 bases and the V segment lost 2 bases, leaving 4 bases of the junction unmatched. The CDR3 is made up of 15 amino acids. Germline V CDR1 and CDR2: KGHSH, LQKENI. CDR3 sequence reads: CASSPKTSGSYEQYF. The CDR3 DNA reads TGTGCCAGCTCACCAAAAACTAGCGGGAGTTACGAGCAGTACTTC.

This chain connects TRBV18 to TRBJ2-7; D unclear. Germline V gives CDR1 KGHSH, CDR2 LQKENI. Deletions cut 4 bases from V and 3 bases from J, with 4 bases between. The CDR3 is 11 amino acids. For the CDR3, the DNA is TGTGCCAGCTCACTGGACTACGAGCAGTACTTC. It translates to CASSLDYEQYF.

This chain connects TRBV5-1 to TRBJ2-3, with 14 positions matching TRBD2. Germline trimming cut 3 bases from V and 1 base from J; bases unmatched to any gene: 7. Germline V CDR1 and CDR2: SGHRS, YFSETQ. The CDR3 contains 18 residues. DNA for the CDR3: TGCGCCAGCAGCTCTGGACTAGCGGGAGGAGGGGGCACAGATACGCAGTATTTT. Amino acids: CASSSGLAGGGGTDTQYF.

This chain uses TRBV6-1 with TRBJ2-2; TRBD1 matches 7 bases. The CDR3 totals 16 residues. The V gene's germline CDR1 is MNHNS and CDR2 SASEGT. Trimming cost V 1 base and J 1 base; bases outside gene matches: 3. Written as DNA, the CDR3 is TGTGCCAGCAGTGAAGGGAGGACAGGGAACACCGGGGAGCTGTTTTTT. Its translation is CASSEGRTGNTGELFF.

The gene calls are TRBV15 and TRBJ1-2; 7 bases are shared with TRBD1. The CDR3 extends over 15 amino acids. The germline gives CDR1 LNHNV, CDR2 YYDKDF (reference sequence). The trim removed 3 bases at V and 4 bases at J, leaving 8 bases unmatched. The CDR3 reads CATSSQKGAGYGYTF. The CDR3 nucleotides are TGTGCCACCAGCAGCCAAAAGGGGGCAGGCTATGGCTACACCTTC. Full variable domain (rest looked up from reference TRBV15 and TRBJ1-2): DAMVIQNPRYQVTQFGKPVTLSCSQTLNHNVMYWYQQKSSQAPKLLFHYYDKDFNNEADTPDNFQSRRPNTSFCFLDIRSPGLGDTAMYLCATSSQKGAGYGYTFGSGTRLTVV.

Here the CDR3 DNA reads TGTGCCAGCAGCCAAGAACCGCAGGGGAGCTCCTACAATGAGCAGTTCTTC. Translation gives CASSQEPQGSSYNEQFF. The chain carries TRBV3-1 (or the pseudogene TRBV3-2) and TRBJ2-1; possible D gene TRBD1, 6 bases. The CDR3 contains 17 residues. V gave up 0 bases and J gave up 0 bases, with 12 bases separating them. In germline, CDR1 is LGHDT, CDR2 YNNKEL (reference sequence).

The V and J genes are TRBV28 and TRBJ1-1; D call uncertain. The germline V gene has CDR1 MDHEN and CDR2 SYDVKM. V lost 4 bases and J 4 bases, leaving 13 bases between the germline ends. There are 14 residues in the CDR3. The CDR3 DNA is TGTGCCAGCAGTTCACCTCTAGTCGGCACTGAAGCTTTCTTT. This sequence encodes CASSSPLVGTEAFF.

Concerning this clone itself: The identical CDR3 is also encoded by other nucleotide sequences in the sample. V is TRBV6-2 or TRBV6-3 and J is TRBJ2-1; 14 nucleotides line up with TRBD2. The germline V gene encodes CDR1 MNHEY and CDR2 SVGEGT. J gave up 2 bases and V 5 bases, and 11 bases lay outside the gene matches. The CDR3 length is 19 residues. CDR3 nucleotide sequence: TGTGCCAGCAGTCCCACCCTGGGACTAGCGGGAGCTACCTACAATGAGCAGTTCTTC. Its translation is CASSPTLGLAGATYNEQFF.

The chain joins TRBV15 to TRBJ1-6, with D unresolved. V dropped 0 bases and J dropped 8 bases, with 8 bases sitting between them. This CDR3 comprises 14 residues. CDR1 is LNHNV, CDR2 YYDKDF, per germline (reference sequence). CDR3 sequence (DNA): TGTGCCACCAGCAGAGATCCTAGGGATTCACCCCTCCACTTT. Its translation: CATSRDPRDSPLHF.

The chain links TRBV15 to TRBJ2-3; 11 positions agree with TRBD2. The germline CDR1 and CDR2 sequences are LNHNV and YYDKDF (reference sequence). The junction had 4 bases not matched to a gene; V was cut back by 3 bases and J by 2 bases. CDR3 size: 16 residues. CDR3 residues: CATSRGTSGNTDTQYF. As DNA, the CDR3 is TGTGCCACCAGCAGGGGGACTAGCGGAAACACAGATACGCAGTATTTT.

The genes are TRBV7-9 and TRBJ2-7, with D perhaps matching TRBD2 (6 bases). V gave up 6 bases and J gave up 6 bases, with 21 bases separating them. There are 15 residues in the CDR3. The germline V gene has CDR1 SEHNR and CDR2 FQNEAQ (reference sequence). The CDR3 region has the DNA TGTGCCAGCAGTCCATGGACTACGAGAGTAGGCGAGCAGTACTTC. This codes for CASSPWTTRVGEQYF.

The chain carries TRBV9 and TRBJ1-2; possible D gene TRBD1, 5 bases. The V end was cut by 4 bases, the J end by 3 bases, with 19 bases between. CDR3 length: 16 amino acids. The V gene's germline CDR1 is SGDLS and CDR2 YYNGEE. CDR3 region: CASSPPDISGHYGYTF. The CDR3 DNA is TGTGCCAGCAGCCCACCCGACATTTCAGGGCACTATGGCTACACCTTC.

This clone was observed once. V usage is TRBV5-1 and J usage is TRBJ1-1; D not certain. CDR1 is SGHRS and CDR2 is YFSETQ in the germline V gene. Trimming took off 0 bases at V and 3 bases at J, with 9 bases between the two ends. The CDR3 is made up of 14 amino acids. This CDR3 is CASSLGDLDTEAFF. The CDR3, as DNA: TGCGCCAGCAGCTTGGGGGATTTGGACACTGAAGCTTTCTTT.

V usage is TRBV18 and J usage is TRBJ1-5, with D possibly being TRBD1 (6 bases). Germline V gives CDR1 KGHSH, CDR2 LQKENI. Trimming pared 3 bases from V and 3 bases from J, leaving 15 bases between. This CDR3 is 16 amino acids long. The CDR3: CASSPAGRGDNQPQHF. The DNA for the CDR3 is TGTGCCAGCTCACCCGCGGGCAGGGGAGACAATCAGCCCCAGCATTTT. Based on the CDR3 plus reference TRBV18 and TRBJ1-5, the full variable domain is NAGVMQNPRHLVRRRGQEARLRCSPMKGHSHVYWYRQLPEEGLKFMVYLQKENIIDESGMPKERFSAEFPKEGPSILRIQQVVRGDSAAYFCASSPAGRGDNQPQHFGDGTRLSIL.

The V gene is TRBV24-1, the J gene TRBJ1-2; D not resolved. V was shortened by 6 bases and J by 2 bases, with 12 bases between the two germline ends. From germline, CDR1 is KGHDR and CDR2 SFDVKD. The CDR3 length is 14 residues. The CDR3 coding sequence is TGTGCCACCAGTCCCGGGTCGGCAAACTATGGCTACACCTTC. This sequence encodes CATSPGSANYGYTF.

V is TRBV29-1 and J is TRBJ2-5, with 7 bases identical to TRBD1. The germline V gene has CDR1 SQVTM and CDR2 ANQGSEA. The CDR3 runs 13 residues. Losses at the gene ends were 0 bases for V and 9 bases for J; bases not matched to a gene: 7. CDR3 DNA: TGCAGCGTTGAAGACGACAGGGTAGGGCCCCAGTACTTC. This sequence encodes CSVEDDRVGPQYF.

CDR3 protein: CASSLRTPYGYTF. The CDR3 nucleotides read TGTGCCAGCAGCCTACGGACACCCTATGGCTACACCTTC. The gene calls are TRBV28 and TRBJ1-2; TRBD1 is a possible D gene (5 bases). The CDR3 loop spans 13 amino acids. V dropped 6 bases and J dropped 4 bases, with 12 bases sitting between them. Germline lookup yields CDR1 MDHEN and CDR2 SYDVKM.

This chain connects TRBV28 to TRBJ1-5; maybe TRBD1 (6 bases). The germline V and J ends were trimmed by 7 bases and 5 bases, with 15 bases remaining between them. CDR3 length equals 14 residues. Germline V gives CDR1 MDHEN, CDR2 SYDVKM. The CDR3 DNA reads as TGTGCCAGCAAATTCAGGGGACTCCATCAGCCCCAGCATTTT. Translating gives CASKFRGLHQPQHF.

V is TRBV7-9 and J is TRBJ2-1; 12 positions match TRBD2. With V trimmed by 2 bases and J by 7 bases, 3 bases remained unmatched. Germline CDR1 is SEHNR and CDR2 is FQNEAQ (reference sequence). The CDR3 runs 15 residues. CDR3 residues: CASSLMGLAGNEQFF. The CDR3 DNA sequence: TGTGCCAGCAGCTTAATGGGACTAGCGGGTAATGAGCAGTTCTTC.

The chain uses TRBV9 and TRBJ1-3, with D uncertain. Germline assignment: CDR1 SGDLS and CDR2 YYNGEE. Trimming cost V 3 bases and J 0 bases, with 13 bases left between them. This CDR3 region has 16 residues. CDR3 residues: CASSEGAGLSGNTIYF. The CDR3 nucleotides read TGTGCCAGCAGCGAAGGAGCGGGTCTCTCTGGAAACACCATATATTTT.

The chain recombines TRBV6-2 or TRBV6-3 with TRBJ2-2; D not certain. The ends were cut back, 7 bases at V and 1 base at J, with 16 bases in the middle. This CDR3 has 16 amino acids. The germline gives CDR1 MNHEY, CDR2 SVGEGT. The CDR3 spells CASNPIQLLNTGELFF. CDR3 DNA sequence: TGTGCCAGCAACCCAATACAACTCCTGAACACCGGGGAGCTGTTTTTT.

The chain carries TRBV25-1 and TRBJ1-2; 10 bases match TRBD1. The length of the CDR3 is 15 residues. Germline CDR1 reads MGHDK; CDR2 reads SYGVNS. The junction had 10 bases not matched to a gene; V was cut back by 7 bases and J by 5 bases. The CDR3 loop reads CASTDRDRGSYGYTF. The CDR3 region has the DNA TGTGCCAGCACAGACCGGGACAGGGGATCGTATGGCTACACCTTC.